This TCR beta chain originates from a study of blood T cell repertoires in COVID-19. As for the study in general: Sources were T cells, B-cell-depleted T cells, or PBMCs; the material itself was cDNA or gDNA.

Trimming cost V 10 bases and J 1 base, with 11 bases left between them. This CDR3 has 13 residues. Per the original data handling: Estimated nucleated cell counts came from reference gene primer amplification. Here immunoSEQ multiplex PCR was the method, and the copy in TCRdb shows in-frame clones only, minus some. V, J and clone size derive from that table, while D and trimming were established from the DNA sequence. The sample has about 250,000 clones, roughly 80% seen once; the top ten hold about 9.6%. The J gene is TRBJ1-3, the V gene TRBV12-3 or TRBV12-4, with D possibly being TRBD1 (6 bases). The clonotype originates from an elderly man with acute or convalescent COVID-19. Sequences were obtained from peripheral blood. For the CDR3, the DNA is TGTGCCACAACAGGGTTTTCTGGAAACACCATATATTTT. Residues: CATTGFSGNTIYF.